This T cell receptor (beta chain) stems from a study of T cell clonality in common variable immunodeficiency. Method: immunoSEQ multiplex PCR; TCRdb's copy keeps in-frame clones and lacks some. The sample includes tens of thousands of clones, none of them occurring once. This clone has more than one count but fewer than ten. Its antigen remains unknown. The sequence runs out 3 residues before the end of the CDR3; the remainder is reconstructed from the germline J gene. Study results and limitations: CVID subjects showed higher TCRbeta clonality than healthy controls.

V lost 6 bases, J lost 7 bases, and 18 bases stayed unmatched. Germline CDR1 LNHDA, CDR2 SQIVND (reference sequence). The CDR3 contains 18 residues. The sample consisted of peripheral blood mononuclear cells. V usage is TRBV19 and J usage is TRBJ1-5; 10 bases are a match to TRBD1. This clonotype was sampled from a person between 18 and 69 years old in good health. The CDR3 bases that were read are TGTGCCAGTAGCCCACTAGGGACAGGGGAGAATTTTTGGCAGCCC. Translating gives CASSPLGTGENFWQP. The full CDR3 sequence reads CASSPLGTGENFWQPQHF.